A selection of T cell receptor beta chains follows, all from one sample in a study of blood T cell repertoires in COVID-19. Repertoires were generated with immunoSEQ multiplex PCR, while TCRdb's copy carries only in-frame clones and drops some. The sample records about 130,000 clones, approximately 84% being singletons. Sequencing used peripheral blood. Receptors were obtained from a human donor in a cohort sampled during active COVID-19. CDR3s include the opening cysteine and the closing phenylalanine or tryptophan. The D gene is left open where the match is weak. Only some rows state a clone size, as once, few, many or a class for expanded clones.

D gene | clone size | J gene | V gene | CDR3 DNA | CDR3 protein
- | - | TRBJ2-2 | TRBV6-5 | TGTGCCAGCAGCGCCCGGGACATGTCCGGGGAGCTGTTTTTT | CASSARDMSGELFF
- | - | TRBJ1-4 | TRBV7-9 | TGTGCCAGCAGCTTAGAGACACCTTATGAAAAACTGTTTTTT | CASSLETPYEKLFF
- | - | TRBJ1-2 | TRBV19 | TGTGCCAGTGGAAGTCGAGACAGAGATGGCTACACCTTC | CASGSRDRDGYTF
- | - | TRBJ1-1 | TRBV7-9 | TGTGCCAGCAGCCCACAGGCCCGAGCTTTCTTT | CASSPQARAFF
- | - | TRBJ1-1 | TRBV5-1 | TGCGCCAGCAGCTTGGCGGGGACCAGGGGCACTGAAGCTTTCTTT | CASSLAGTRGTEAFF
TRBD2 | many | TRBJ2-1 | TRBV23-1 | TGCGCCAGCAGTCACCTTGTTTGGGGACTAGCGGGGAGCCAAGACCAATACAATGAGCAGTTCTTC | CASSHLVWGLAGSQDQYNEQFF
TRBD1 | many | TRBJ2-7 | TRBV5-1 | TGCGCCAGCAGCGGAAAACAGGGGGCGTCCTACGAGCAGTACTTC | CASSGKQGASYEQYF
TRBD2 | - | TRBJ2-3 | TRBV11-2 | TGTGCCAGCAGCTCTTGGACTAGCGGGGACACAGATACGCAGTATTTT | CASSSWTSGDTDTQYF
TRBD1 | - | TRBJ2-1 | TRBV29-1 | TGCAGCGTGGGACAGAGGTTGGCCAATGAGCAGTTCTTC | CSVGQRLANEQFF
TRBD2 | - | TRBJ2-5 | TRBV6-5 | TGTGCCAGCAGGCCGGGACTAGCGTCCGAGACCCAGTACTTC | CASRPGLASETQYF